One sample yielded the 17 T cell receptor beta chains listed below, sequenced in a study of blood T cell repertoires in COVID-19. Profiled with immunoSEQ multiplex PCR; TCRdb holds only in-frame clones, not every one. Here the sample spans 250,000 to 300,000 clones, 85% to 90% being singletons. Material: peripheral blood. These receptors all stem from a woman aged 25 to 39 with COVID-19, enrolled during active disease.

V and J are TRBV7-9 and TRBJ1-2; a possible D gene is TRBD1 (5 bases). CDR1 is SEHNR, CDR2 FQNEAQ, per germline (reference sequence). The CDR3 sequence is 15 residues long. V dropped 1 base and J dropped 4 bases, with 13 bases sitting between them. CDR3 in amino acids: CASSLGAPDSYGYTF. In DNA form, the CDR3 reads TGTGCCAGCAGCTTAGGGGCCCCTGACAGCTATGGCTACACCTTC.

This clone came up once. The chain couples TRBV5-8 to TRBJ1-5, with D unresolved. The CDR3 is 15 residues long. The germline V gene encodes CDR1 SGHTS and CDR2 YDEGEE. Trimming stripped 4 bases from V and 0 bases from J, with 11 bases between. CDR3 loop: CASSEGVDSNQPQHF. In DNA, the CDR3 is TGTGCCAGCAGCGAGGGAGTGGATAGCAATCAGCCCCAGCATTTT.

This chain connects TRBV7-8 to TRBJ2-7, with 11 nucleotides matching TRBD1. Trimming took 5 bases from V and 4 from J; bases not matched to a gene: 10. CDR3 size: 16 residues. Germline V CDR1 and CDR2: SGHVS, FQNEAQ. CDR3 protein: CASSPYVGTGGYEQYF. For the CDR3, the DNA is TGTGCCAGCAGCCCCTATGTGGGGACAGGGGGATACGAGCAGTACTTC.

The V gene is TRBV5-1, the J gene TRBJ2-7; TRBD1 agrees at 11 bases. Trimming at V came to 3 bases and at J to 6 bases, leaving 5 bases not matched to a gene. This CDR3 is built from 14 residues. Germline values: CDR1 SGHRS, CDR2 YFSETQ. The DNA for the CDR3 is TGCGCCAGCAGCTCCGGGACAGGGGGGTCCGAGCAGTACTTC. Encoded protein: CASSSGTGGSEQYF.

V is TRBV5-1 and J is TRBJ2-2; 7 nucleotides line up with TRBD2. CDR1 and CDR2 (germline): SGHRS, YFSETQ. The CDR3 contains 16 residues. J lost 4 bases, V lost 4 bases, and 10 bases had no gene match. The CDR3 nucleotides read TGCGCCAGCAGCCCCCGGGGGGTCGATGGCACCGGGGAGCTGTTTTTT. It translates to CASSPRGVDGTGELFF.

This rearrangement joins TRBV5-1 to TRBJ1-1; D gene uncertain. V lost 0 bases to trimming and J lost 6 bases, with 12 bases between them. Germline CDR1 and CDR2: SGHRS and YFSETQ. This CDR3 spans 14 amino acids. The CDR3 loop is CASSLVPGAPEAFF. DNA of the CDR3: TGCGCCAGCAGCTTGGTACCGGGAGCGCCTGAAGCTTTCTTT.

J is TRBJ1-1 and V is TRBV7-6, with 8 bases fitting TRBD1. Germline CDR1 and CDR2: SGHVS and FNYEAQ. The CDR3 is 14 amino acids. Losses at the gene ends were 6 bases for V and 4 bases for J; bases not matched to a gene: 7. CDR3 residues: CASRHRGTTTEAFF. The DNA of the CDR3 is TGTGCCAGCAGGCACAGGGGGACGACCACTGAAGCTTTCTTT.

This clone occurred once. The chain recombines TRBV10-3 with TRBJ2-1; 11 bases align to TRBD1. Trimming at V came to 6 bases and at J to 6 bases, leaving 4 bases not matched to a gene. Germline lookup yields CDR1 ENHRY and CDR2 SYGVKD. The CDR3 extends over 14 amino acids. The CDR3 sequence is CAIRGQGASNEQFF. The CDR3, as DNA: TGTGCCATCAGAGGACAGGGGGCTTCCAATGAGCAGTTCTTC.

V is TRBV5-5 and J is TRBJ1-2, with 9 bases matching TRBD1. Germline CDR1 and CDR2: SGHKS and YYEKEE (reference sequence). Trimming at V came to 1 base and at J to 4 bases, leaving 5 bases not matched to a gene. The CDR3 has 15 residues. In DNA form, the CDR3 reads TGTGCCAGCAGCTTGATGGGACAGGGCACCTATGGCTACACCTTC. Its translation: CASSLMGQGTYGYTF.

The chain is built from TRBV5-6 and TRBJ2-7; D is undetermined. Germline V CDR1 and CDR2: SGHDT, YYEEEE. V lost 2 bases, J lost 2 bases, and 17 bases lay in between. CDR3 size: 16 residues. The CDR3 DNA reads as TGTGCCAGCAGCTTACAGCCACTTCTTCGGACCTACGAGCAGTACTTC. Encoded protein: CASSLQPLLRTYEQYF.

The rearrangement links TRBV30 to TRBJ1-1, with D unresolved. V was pared by 0 bases and J by 7 bases, with 6 bases between. The CDR3 length is 11 residues. Germline loops: CDR1 GTSNPN, CDR2 SVGIG (reference sequence). The DNA of the CDR3 is TGTGCCTGGAGTGTGGCGGGTGAAGCTTTCTTT. Amino acid sequence: CAWSVAGEAFF.

J is TRBJ2-7 and V is TRBV10-3; 8 bases align to TRBD1. Germline lookup yields CDR1 ENHRY and CDR2 SYGVKD. J lost 3 bases, V lost 10 bases, and 8 bases had no gene match. This CDR3 is 13 amino acids long. The DNA of the CDR3 is TGTGCCAGCTCCCCAGGGGGCCTCTACGAGCAGTACTTC. The encoded protein is CASSPGGLYEQYF.

V is TRBV6-1 and J is TRBJ2-7; no clear D gene. The V end lost 0 bases, the J end lost 4 bases, and 10 bases lay between the germline ends. The CDR3 length is 14 residues. The germline gives CDR1 MNHNS, CDR2 SASEGT. CDR3 residues: CASSEAGGTYEQYF. CDR3 bases: TGTGCCAGCAGTGAAGCCGGCGGAACATACGAGCAGTACTTC.

The chain links TRBV29-1 to TRBJ1-1, with TRBD1 as a possible D gene (6 bases). The ends were cut back, 8 bases at V and 3 bases at J, with 13 bases in the middle. The CDR3 is 12 amino acids. Germline-derived CDR1 and CDR2 are SQVTM and ANQGSEA. In DNA, the CDR3 is TGCAGCTCAAGGGGGGGACACACTGAAGCTTTCTTT. Translated, it gives CSSRGGHTEAFF.

This clone was seen more than once but under ten times. V usage is TRBV10-2 and J usage is TRBJ1-2, with 12 positions matching TRBD1. Germline assignment: CDR1 WSHSY and CDR2 SAAADI. The CDR3 length is 14 residues. V lost 6 bases to trimming and J lost 7 bases; unmatched junction nucleotides: 6. CDR3 DNA: TGCGCCAGCAGCCCGGGACAGGGGGCTTTTGGCTACACCTTC. Its protein product is CASSPGQGAFGYTF.

J is TRBJ2-7 and V is TRBV27; D not resolved. Germline CDR1 MNHEY, CDR2 SMNVEV (reference sequence). The ends were cut back, 2 bases at V and 2 bases at J, with 7 bases in the middle. This CDR3 spans 13 amino acids. CDR3: CASSLGDTYEQYF. The CDR3 nucleotides are TGTGCCAGCAGTTTAGGAGATACCTACGAGCAGTACTTC.

This clone has more than one count but fewer than ten. For the CDR3, the DNA is TGTGCCAGCAGTGACCCCGGGACAGGGACCGACGAGCAGTACTTC. This gives the protein CASSDPGTGTDEQYF. The chain couples TRBV25-1 to TRBJ2-7; the match to TRBD1 covers 9 bases. The junction had 8 bases not matched to a gene; V was cut back by 3 bases and J by 5 bases. Germline-derived CDR1 and CDR2 are MGHDK and SYGVNS. The length of the CDR3 is 15 residues.